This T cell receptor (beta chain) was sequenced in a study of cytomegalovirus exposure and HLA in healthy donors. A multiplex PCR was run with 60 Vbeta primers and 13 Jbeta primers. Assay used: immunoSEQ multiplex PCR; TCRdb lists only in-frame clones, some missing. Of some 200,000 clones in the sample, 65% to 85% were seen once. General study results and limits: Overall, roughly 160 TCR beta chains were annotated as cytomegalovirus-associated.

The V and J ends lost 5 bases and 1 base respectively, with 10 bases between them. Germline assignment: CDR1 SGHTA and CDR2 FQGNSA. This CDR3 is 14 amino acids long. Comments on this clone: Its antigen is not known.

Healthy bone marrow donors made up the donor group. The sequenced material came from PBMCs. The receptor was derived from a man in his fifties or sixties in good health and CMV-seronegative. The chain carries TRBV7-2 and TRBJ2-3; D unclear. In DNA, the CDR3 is TGTGCCAGCAGCCTTTTCACTGGCACAGATACGCAGTATTTT. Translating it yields CASSLFTGTDTQYF.